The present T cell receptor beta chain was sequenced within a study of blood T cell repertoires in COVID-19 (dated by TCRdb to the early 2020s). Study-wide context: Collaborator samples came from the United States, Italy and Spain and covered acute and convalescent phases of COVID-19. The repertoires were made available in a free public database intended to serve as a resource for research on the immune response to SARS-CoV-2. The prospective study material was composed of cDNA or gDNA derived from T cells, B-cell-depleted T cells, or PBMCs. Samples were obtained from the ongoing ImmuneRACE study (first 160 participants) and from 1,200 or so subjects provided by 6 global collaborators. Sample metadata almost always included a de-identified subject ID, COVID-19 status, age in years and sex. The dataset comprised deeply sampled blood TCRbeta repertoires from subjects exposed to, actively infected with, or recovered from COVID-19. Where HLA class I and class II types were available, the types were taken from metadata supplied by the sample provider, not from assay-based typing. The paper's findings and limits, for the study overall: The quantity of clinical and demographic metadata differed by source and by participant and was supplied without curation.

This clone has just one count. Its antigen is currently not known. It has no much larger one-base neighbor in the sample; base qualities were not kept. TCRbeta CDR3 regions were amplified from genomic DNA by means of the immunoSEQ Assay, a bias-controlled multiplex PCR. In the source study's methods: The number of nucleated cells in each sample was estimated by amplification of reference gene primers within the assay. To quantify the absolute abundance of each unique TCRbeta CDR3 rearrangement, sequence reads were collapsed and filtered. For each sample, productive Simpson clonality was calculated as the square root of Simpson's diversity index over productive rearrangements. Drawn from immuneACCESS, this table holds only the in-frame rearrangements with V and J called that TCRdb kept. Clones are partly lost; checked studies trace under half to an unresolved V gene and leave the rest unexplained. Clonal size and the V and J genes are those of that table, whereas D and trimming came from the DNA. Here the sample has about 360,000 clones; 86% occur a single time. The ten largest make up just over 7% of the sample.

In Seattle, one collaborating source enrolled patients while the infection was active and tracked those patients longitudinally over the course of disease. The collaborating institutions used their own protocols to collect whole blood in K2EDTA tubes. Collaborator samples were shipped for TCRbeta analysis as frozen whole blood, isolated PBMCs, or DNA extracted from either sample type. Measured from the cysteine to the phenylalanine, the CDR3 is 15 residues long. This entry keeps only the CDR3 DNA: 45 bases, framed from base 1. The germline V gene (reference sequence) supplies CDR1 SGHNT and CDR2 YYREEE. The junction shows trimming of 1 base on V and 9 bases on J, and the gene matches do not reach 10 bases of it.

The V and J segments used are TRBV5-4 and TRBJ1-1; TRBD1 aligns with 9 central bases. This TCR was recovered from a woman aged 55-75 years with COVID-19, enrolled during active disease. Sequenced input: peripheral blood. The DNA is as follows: TGTGCCAGCAGCTTGCCGGCCGGACAGGGGCGACAAGCTTTCTTT. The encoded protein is CASSLPAGQGRQAFF.